This entry describes one T cell receptor (beta chain). This entry comes from a study of CD8+ T cells in alopecia areata. CD4+ and CD8+ T cells were sorted from PBMCs stained for CD3, CD4 and CD8. It was cDNA, reverse transcribed from extracted RNA, that served as the sequencing template. The method was immunoSEQ multiplex PCR; TCRdb's version includes in-frame clones alone and lacks a portion of them. The sample carries about 150,000 clones, 47% recorded once. Germline loops: CDR1 GTSNPN, CDR2 SVGIG (reference sequence). There are 13 residues in the CDR3. The V and J ends lost 8 bases and 6 bases, in that order; junction bases with no gene match: 9.

The V and J genes are TRBV30 and TRBJ2-1; 8 bases fit TRBD2. The clonotype originates from a human donor with alopecia areata. The sequencing input was CD4+ T cells sorted from blood. In DNA form, the CDR3 reads TGTGCCACACCCTCCGGGACTAGCAATGAGCAGTTCTTC. This encodes CATPSGTSNEQFF.